This T cell receptor (beta chain) was documented in a study of CD8 T cells in ankylosing spondylitis. Trimming left V 7 bases short and J 0 bases short, with 10 bases between. CDR3 length equals 12 residues. In germline, CDR1 is SQVTM, CDR2 ANQGSEA. At least ten counts were recorded for this clonotype. Its specificity is unknown. General study findings and limits: Some of these motif variants have turned up before, in reports on reactive arthritis synovial fluid and blood. Clones tied to disease were said to be significantly enriched in matched ankylosing spondylitis synovial fluid. Fewer than ten highly homologous variants made up a TCR beta motif, and this motif appeared characteristic of ankylosing spondylitis blood.

Construction of TCR beta libraries was performed using quantitative 5'-RACE with molecular barcodes. MiXCR was run by TCRdb on the 5' RACE reads, yielding one entry per CDR3 protein. The data contain approximately 220,000 distinct CDR3 sequences, around 17% of them singletons. Sample: blood, either unsorted or a sorted T cell fraction (not recorded which). This TCR derives from a male donor with ankylosing spondylitis. This chain joins TRBV29-1 and TRBJ2-7; no clear D. The CDR3: CSACLGSYEQYF. Here the CDR3 DNA reads TGCAGCGCGTGCTTGGGCTCCTACGAGCAGTACTTC.